The rows below give T cell receptor beta chains drawn from one sample of a study of T cell responses to AZD1222 COVID-19 vaccine. Profiled with immunoSEQ multiplex PCR; TCRdb holds only in-frame clones, not every one. The sample shows some 130,000 clones, roughly 80% of them seen only once. The sequencing used peripheral blood, collected on day 0 of AZD1222 vaccination. These TCRs come from an adult in good health. CDR3s include the opening cysteine and the closing phenylalanine or tryptophan. The D gene is left open where the match is weak. Part of the rows lack a size; the others show once, few, many or a class for expanded clones.

abundance,len,v_gene,j_gene,d_gene,CDR3aa
-,15,TRBV5-1,TRBJ1-2,-,CASSLDPGGANGYTF
-,18,TRBV7-3,TRBJ2-1,TRBD2,CASSPSPAVSGGYNEQFF
-,15,TRBV25-1,TRBJ2-7,TRBD2,CASSNRGGGSYEQYF
once,14,TRBV7-2,TRBJ1-1,-,CASSRTGGNTEAFF
once,12,TRBV2,TRBJ1-6,-,CASSETNSPLHF
-,15,TRBV10-2,TRBJ1-2,-,CASSESSQGNYGYTF
-,16,TRBV6-5,TRBJ1-5,TRBD1,CASSSGTGGALIPQHF
once,15,TRBV5-1,TRBJ1-3,-,CASSLVGLSGNTIYF
-,16,TRBV9,TRBJ2-2,-,CASSVDPFTSTGELFF
-,16,TRBV28,TRBJ2-7,-,CASSTTGRSSSYEQYF
-,12,TRBV30,TRBJ2-7,-,CALDVSSYEQYF
-,15,TRBV5-1,TRBJ1-6,TRBD1,CASSLGTGEGSPLHF
-,16,TRBV9,TRBJ2-1,TRBD2,CASSVGLAGGQNEQFF
-,13,TRBV7-2,TRBJ2-7,-,CASSLDQVREQYF
-,13,TRBV19,TRBJ2-7,TRBD1,CASSTRTGGEQYF
-,15,TRBV28,TRBJ1-2,-,CASRGPPLSNYGYTF
-,16,TRBV5-4,TRBJ1-5,TRBD1,CASSFYAGGSNQPQHF
few,14,TRBV10-2,TRBJ2-7,-,CASTLTSSSYEQYF
-,15,TRBV6-5,TRBJ1-6,-,CASSSGRIDNSPLHF
-,14,TRBV13,TRBJ1-2,-,CASSLGARLYGYTF
-,14,TRBV24-1,TRBJ2-1,-,CATSRGREYNEQFF
-,15,TRBV7-9,TRBJ2-1,-,CASSFGQNANNEQFF
-,15,TRBV5-1,TRBJ1-5,-,CASSLSGQGGQPQHF
few,13,TRBV30,TRBJ1-6,TRBD1,CAWWDRDGSPLHF
-,14,TRBV5-1,TRBJ2-1,-,CASSLGQLYNEQFF
-,16,TRBV5-5,TRBJ2-1,TRBD1,CASSLGTGGSYNEQFF
-,13,TRBV27,TRBJ2-2,TRBD1,CASNRGHTGELFF
-,15,TRBV19,TRBJ1-4,-,CASSILMATNEKLFF
few,15,TRBV11-3,TRBJ2-3,TRBD2,CASSLSGGSTDTQYF
-,14,TRBV7-8,TRBJ1-2,-,CASSLAKGSYGYTF
-,10,TRBV2,TRBJ2-1,-,CASGLNEQFF
-,13,TRBV6-4,TRBJ1-2,-,CASRSGQNYGYTF
once,18,TRBV5-6,TRBJ1-5,TRBD1,CASSLEGAGRVGNQPQHF
-,16,TRBV24-1,TRBJ2-1,TRBD2,CATSDLTTSGGAPQFF
-,14,TRBV28,TRBJ1-2,-,CASSLPGSGYGYTF
-,15,TRBV19,TRBJ1-2,-,CASSLRASANYGYTF
-,14,TRBV27,TRBJ1-1,-,CASSLFQGRPEAFF
-,16,TRBV5-6,TRBJ2-7,TRBD1,CASSPTGGGTNYEQYF
-,15,TRBV3-1/TRBV3-2,TRBJ1-5,-,CASSQDGTVNQPQHF
-,15,TRBV5-1,TRBJ1-6,TRBD1,CASNPGQGRNSPLHF
-,13,TRBV28,TRBJ1-5,-,CASSSSLGQPQHF
-,14,TRBV25-1,TRBJ2-1,TRBD1,CARDVGTVRNEQFF
few,14,TRBV27,TRBJ2-2,-,CASSLRGGTGELFF
-,14,TRBV24-1,TRBJ1-5,TRBD1,CATRAAGGNQPQHF
-,10,TRBV28,TRBJ2-7,-,CASGWNEQYF
-,15,TRBV2,TRBJ2-7,-,CASRLQGFPTYEQYF
-,13,TRBV3-1/TRBV3-2,TRBJ2-3,-,CASSLRSTDTQYF